Each of the 26 T cell receptor beta chains below was sequenced from the same sample in a study of monozygotic twins with inflammatory bowel disease. TCRdb reprocessed the 5' RACE reads, with one entry per CDR3 protein and no DNA. The table for this sample gives around 370,000 distinct CDR3 sequences. Sequenced input: blood. The receptors originated from a human donor with ulcerative colitis or Crohn's disease, or a healthy co-twin of an affected twin (not recorded which).

CDR3 loop: CASSQLAGPSYEQYF. The chain combines TRBV3-1 with TRBJ2-7; the TCRdb call, TRBD2, lacks DNA for checking. Germline CDR1 LGHDT, CDR2 YNNKEL (reference sequence). The CDR3 extends over 15 amino acids.

V gene TRBV7-9 combines with J gene TRBJ2-5; TCRdb calls TRBD1, which cannot be checked without DNA. The CDR3 sequence is 12 residues long. Germline V lookup: CDR1 SEHNR, CDR2 FQNEAQ (reference sequence). The CDR3: CASSWGGETQYF.

V and J are TRBV7-8 and TRBJ2-1; absent DNA, TCRdb's TRBD2 call cannot be checked. There are 16 residues in the CDR3. Germline V gene data show CDR1 as SGHVS and CDR2 as FQNEAQ. CDR3 sequence reads: CASSSLTSVSYNEQFF.

The rearrangement uses TRBV11-3 and TRBJ2-1; without DNA, the TCRdb call of TRBD2 cannot be checked. This CDR3 is built from 14 residues. Germline CDR1 is SGHNT and CDR2 is YENEEA. The CDR3: CASSTGLAGNEQFF.

The J gene is TRBJ1-1, the V gene TRBV4-2. Germline CDR1 and CDR2: LGHNA and YNFKEQ. This CDR3 comprises 14 residues. CDR3 amino acids: CASSQGTVNTEAFF.

The chain recombines TRBV20-1 with TRBJ2-7; the TCRdb D gene call, TRBD2, has no DNA to confirm it. CDR1 is DFQATT, CDR2 SNEGSKA, per germline (reference sequence). This CDR3 has 15 amino acids. The CDR3: CSARYSGGVSYEQYF.

V gene TRBV24-1 combines with J gene TRBJ2-1. The CDR3 sequence is 14 residues long. Germline-derived CDR1 and CDR2 are KGHDR and SFDVKD. The CDR3 protein is CATSVHHGKHEQFF.

V and J are TRBV2 and TRBJ2-2; TCRdb's D call, TRBD2, is unchecked because there is no DNA. CDR1 is SNHLY and CDR2 is FYNNEI in the germline V gene. The length of the CDR3 is 13 residues. The CDR3 region is CASSKLVTGELFF. The complete variable domain, with remaining parts taken from reference TRBV2 and TRBJ2-2, reads EPEVTQTPSHQVTQMGQEVILRCVPISNHLYFYWYRQILGQKVEFLVSFYNNEISEKSEIFDDQFSVERPDGSNFTLKIRSTKLEDSAMYFCASSKLVTGELFFGEGSRLTVL.

The gene calls are TRBV12-5 and TRBJ1-5; TCRdb's D gene call, TRBD1, goes unchecked for lack of DNA. The CDR3 covers 14 residues. Germline values: CDR1 LGHNT, CDR2 FRNRAP. The CDR3 loop reads CASGPGQGNQPQHF.

The V and J genes are TRBV4-3 and TRBJ1-1. Germline assignment: CDR1 LGHNA and CDR2 YSLEER. The CDR3 totals 15 residues. Here the CDR3 reads CASSPLGISNTEAFF.

This chain joins TRBV9 and TRBJ2-2; TCRdb calls TRBD1, which cannot be checked without DNA. The CDR3 is made up of 15 amino acids. In germline, CDR1 is SGDLS, CDR2 YYNGEE. The CDR3 spells CASSVAGASTGELFF.

The rearrangement links TRBV5-6 to TRBJ2-3; TCRdb outputs TRBD1, but without DNA this stays unchecked. Per germline, CDR1 SGHDT and CDR2 YYEEEE. This CDR3 is 16 amino acids long. CDR3 protein: CASSLLGRGGTDTQYF.

This CDR3 is CASSPTQGGTPYGYTF. The chain combines TRBV18 with TRBJ1-2; the TRBD1 assignment by TCRdb is unverifiable without DNA. This CDR3 is built from 16 residues. Germline loops: CDR1 KGHSH, CDR2 LQKENI. The full variable domain, with the rest looked up from reference TRBV18 and TRBJ1-2, is NAGVMQNPRHLVRRRGQEARLRCSPMKGHSHVYWYRQLPEEGLKFMVYLQKENIIDESGMPKERFSAEFPKEGPSILRIQQVVRGDSAAYFCASSPTQGGTPYGYTFGSGTRLTVV.

The chain joins TRBV7-2 to TRBJ2-5; TCRdb indicates TRBD1, and absent DNA this call remains unverified. Germline-derived CDR1 and CDR2 are SGHTA and FQGNSA. CDR3 size: 16 residues. The CDR3 loop reads CASSPERLPRGETQYF.

The chain recombines TRBV18 with TRBJ1-1; TCRdb designates TRBD1, a call that cannot be tested without DNA. Germline CDR1 KGHSH, CDR2 LQKENI. This CDR3 has 14 amino acids. This chain's CDR3 is CASSDAGGSTEAFF.

The V call is TRBV7-9, the J call TRBJ1-2. The germline V gene encodes CDR1 SEHNR and CDR2 FQNEAQ (reference sequence). CDR3 length: 16 amino acids. CDR3 sequence reads: CASSLGGVRSTGGYTF.

V gene TRBV6-1 combines with J gene TRBJ2-1; TCRdb returns TRBD1, unconfirmable since there is no DNA. CDR3 length: 16 residues. The germline V gene encodes CDR1 MNHNS and CDR2 SASEGT. CDR3 sequence reads: CASSATRDRGANEQFF.

This chain joins TRBV5-5 and TRBJ1-6; TCRdb lists TRBD1, though no DNA is available to test this call. The CDR3 extends over 16 amino acids. CDR1 SGHKS and CDR2 YYEKEE come from the germline V gene (reference sequence). CDR3 sequence: CASSWGQGGFGSPLHF.

V gene TRBV27 combines with J gene TRBJ1-2. From germline, CDR1 is MNHEY and CDR2 SMNVEV (reference sequence). This CDR3 is built from 14 residues. The CDR3 here is CARTSGGPVYGYTF.

CDR3 sequence: CAISGVADQETQYF. The chain links TRBV10-3 to TRBJ2-5; TCRdb names TRBD2, which stays unverified in the absence of DNA. The CDR3 totals 14 residues. Germline CDR1 is ENHRY and CDR2 is SYGVKD.

The chain employs TRBV9 and TRBJ2-7; with no DNA, the TCRdb D assignment of TRBD2 cannot be verified. The germline gives CDR1 SGDLS, CDR2 YYNGEE. The CDR3 runs to 16 residues. CDR3 sequence: CASSVAPGLAGAEQYF.

The J gene is TRBJ2-6, the V gene TRBV9; with no DNA, the TCRdb D assignment of TRBD1 cannot be verified. The germline gives CDR1 SGDLS, CDR2 YYNGEE. The CDR3 is 18 residues long. The CDR3 here is CASSVVMGPGSGANVLTF.

J is TRBJ2-1 and V is TRBV4-2; TCRdb proposes TRBD1, but this gene call is untestable without DNA. Germline CDR1 and CDR2: LGHNA and YNFKEQ. The CDR3 has 15 amino acids. CDR3 protein: CASSQPGQGYNEQFF.

This chain uses TRBV5-1 with TRBJ2-3; without DNA, the TCRdb call of TRBD1 cannot be checked. CDR3 length: 16 amino acids. Looked up from germline, CDR1 is SGHRS and CDR2 is YFSETQ. CDR3 protein: CASSPEGRLYTDTQYF. Full variable domain (outside the CDR3, taken from reference TRBV5-1 and TRBJ2-3): KAGVTQTPRYLIKTRGQQVTLSCSPISGHRSVSWYQQTPGQGLQFLFEYFSETQRNKGNFPGRFSGRQFSNSRSEMNVSTLELGDSALYLCASSPEGRLYTDTQYFGPGTRLTVL.

The V call is TRBV7-9, the J call TRBJ2-7; TCRdb proposes TRBD2, but this gene call is untestable without DNA. Germline values: CDR1 SEHNR, CDR2 FQNEAQ (reference sequence). The CDR3 spans 13 residues. CDR3 in amino acids: CASSRGLAHEQYF.

The chain combines TRBV28 with TRBJ1-4; TCRdb returns TRBD1, unconfirmable since there is no DNA. This CDR3 region has 17 residues. Looked up from germline, CDR1 is MDHEN and CDR2 is SYDVKM. The chain's CDR3 is CASSFWQGTEEDEKLFF.